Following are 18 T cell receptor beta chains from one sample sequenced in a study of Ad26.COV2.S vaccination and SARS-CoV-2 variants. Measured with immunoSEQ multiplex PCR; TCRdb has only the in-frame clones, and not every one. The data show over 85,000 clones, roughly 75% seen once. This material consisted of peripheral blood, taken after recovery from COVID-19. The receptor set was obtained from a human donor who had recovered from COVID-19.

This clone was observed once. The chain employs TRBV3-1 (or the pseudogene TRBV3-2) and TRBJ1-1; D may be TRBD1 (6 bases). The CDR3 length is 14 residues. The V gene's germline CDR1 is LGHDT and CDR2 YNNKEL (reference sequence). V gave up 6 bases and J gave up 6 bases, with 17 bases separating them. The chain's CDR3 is CASSSGEGSPEAFF. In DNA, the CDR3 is TGTGCCAGCAGTTCAGGGGAGGGGAGCCCTGAAGCTTTCTTT.

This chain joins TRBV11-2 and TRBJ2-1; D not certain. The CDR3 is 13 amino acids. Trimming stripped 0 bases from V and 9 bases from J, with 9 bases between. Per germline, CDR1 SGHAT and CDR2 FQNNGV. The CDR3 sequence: CASSLDTRSEQFF. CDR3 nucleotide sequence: TGTGCCAGCAGCTTAGATACCAGGAGTGAGCAGTTCTTC. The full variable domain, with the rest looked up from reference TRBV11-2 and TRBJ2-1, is EAGVAQSPRYKIIEKRQSVAFWCNPISGHATLYWYQQILGQGPKLLIQFQNNGVVDDSQLPKDRFSAERLKGVDSTLKIQPAKLEDSAVYLCASSLDTRSEQFFGPGTRLTVL.

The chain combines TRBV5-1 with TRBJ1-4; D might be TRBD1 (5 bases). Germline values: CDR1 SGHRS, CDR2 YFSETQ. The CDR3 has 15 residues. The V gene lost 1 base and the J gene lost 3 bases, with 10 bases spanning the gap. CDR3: CASSLLGEPNEKLFF. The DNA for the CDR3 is TGCGCCAGCAGCTTGCTGGGGGAACCTAATGAAAAACTGTTTTTT.

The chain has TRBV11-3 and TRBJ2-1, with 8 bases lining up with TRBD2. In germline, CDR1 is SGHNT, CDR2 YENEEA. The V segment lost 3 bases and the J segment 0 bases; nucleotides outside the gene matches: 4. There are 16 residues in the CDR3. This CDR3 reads CASSLNRGGSYNEQFF. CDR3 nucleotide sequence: TGTGCCAGCAGCTTGAATCGGGGGGGCTCCTACAATGAGCAGTTCTTC.

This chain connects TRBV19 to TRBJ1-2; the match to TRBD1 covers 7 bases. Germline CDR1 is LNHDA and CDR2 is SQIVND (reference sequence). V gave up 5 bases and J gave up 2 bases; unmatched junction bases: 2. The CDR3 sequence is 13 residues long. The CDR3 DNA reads TGTGCCAGTAGTGTGACAGGGAACTATGGCTACACCTTC. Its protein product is CASSVTGNYGYTF.

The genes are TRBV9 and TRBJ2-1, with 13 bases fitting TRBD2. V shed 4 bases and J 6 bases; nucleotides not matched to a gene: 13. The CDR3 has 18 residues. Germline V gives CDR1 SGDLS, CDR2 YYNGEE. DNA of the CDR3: TGTGCCAGCAGCCCGGGACTAGCGGGGTCTACAGGTCGCAATGAGCAGTTCTTC. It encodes CASSPGLAGSTGRNEQFF.

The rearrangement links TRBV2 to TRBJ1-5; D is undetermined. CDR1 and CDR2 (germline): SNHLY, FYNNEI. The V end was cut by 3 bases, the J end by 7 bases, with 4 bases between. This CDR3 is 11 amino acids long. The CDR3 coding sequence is TGTGCCAGCAGTGACAACCAGCCCCAGCATTTT. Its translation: CASSDNQPQHF.

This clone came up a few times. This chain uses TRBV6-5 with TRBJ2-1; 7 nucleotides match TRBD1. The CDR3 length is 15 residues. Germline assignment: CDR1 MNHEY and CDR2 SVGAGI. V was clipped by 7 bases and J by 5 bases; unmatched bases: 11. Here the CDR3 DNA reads TGTGCCAGCACAATCACCGGGACAGCCAACAATGAGCAGTTCTTC. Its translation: CASTITGTANNEQFF.

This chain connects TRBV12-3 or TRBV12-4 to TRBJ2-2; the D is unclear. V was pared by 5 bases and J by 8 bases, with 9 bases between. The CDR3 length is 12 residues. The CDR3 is CASSHLGGELFF. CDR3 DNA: TGTGCCAGCAGTCACCTGGGAGGGGAGCTGTTTTTT.

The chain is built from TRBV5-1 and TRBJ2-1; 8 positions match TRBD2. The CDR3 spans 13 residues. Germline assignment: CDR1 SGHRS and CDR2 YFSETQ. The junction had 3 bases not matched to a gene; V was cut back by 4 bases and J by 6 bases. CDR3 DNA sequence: TGCGCCAGCAGCCCCGGGACTAGCAATGAGCAGTTCTTC. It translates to CASSPGTSNEQFF.

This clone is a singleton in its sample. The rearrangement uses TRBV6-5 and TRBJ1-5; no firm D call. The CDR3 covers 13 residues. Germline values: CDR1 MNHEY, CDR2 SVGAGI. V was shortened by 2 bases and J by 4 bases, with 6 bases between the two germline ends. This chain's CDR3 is CASSYAGNQPQHF. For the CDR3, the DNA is TGTGCCAGCAGTTACGCGGGTAATCAGCCCCAGCATTTT.

The CDR3 nucleotides read TGTGCCAGCAGTGAGAGCTATCCCACAGCTTTCTTT. Protein sequence: CASSESYPTAFF. This sequence joins TRBV6-2 or TRBV6-3 and TRBJ1-1; D uncertain. The length of the CDR3 is 12 residues. Germline values: CDR1 MNHEY, CDR2 SVGEGT. The V end lost 5 bases, the J end lost 10 bases, and 14 bases lay between the germline ends.

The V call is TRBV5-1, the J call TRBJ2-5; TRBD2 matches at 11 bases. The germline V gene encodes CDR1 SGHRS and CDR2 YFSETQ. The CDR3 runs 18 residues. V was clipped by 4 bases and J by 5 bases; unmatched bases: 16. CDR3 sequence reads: CASSTSGLAGPTAETQYF. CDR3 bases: TGCGCCAGCAGCACAAGTGGACTAGCGGGTCCTACTGCGGAGACCCAGTACTTC.

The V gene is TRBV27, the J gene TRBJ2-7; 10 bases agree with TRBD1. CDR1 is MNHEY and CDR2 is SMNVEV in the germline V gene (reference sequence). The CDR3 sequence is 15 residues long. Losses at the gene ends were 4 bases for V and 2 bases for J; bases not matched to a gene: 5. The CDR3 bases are TGTGCCAGCAGTTCCCGGGACAGGGGACCCTACGAGCAGTACTTC. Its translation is CASSSRDRGPYEQYF.

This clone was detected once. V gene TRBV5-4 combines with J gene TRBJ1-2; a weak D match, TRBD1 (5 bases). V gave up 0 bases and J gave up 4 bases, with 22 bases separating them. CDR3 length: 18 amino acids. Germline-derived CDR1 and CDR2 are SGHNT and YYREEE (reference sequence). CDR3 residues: CASSLAFPRGASGYGYTF. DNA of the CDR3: TGTGCCAGCAGCTTGGCCTTCCCCCGGGGCGCATCTGGCTATGGCTACACCTTC.

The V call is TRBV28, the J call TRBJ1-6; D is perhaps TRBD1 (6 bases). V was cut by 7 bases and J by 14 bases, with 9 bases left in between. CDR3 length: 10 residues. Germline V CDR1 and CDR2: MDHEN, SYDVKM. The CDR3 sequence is CASKGVALHF. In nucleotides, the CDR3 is TGTGCCAGCAAGGGGGTGGCCCTCCACTTT.

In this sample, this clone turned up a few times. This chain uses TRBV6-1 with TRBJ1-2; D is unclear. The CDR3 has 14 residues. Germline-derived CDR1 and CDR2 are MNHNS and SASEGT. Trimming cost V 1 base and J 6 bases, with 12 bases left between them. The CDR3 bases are TGTGCCAGCAGTGAAGGAAGGTCGACGGATGGCTACACCTTC. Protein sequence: CASSEGRSTDGYTF.

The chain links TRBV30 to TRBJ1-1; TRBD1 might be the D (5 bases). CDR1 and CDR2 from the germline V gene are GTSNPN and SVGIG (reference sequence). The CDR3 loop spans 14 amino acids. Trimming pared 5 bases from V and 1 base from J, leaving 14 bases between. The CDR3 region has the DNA TGTGCCTGGGTACTCGGGACTGAGAACACTGAAGCTTTCTTT. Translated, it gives CAWVLGTENTEAFF.